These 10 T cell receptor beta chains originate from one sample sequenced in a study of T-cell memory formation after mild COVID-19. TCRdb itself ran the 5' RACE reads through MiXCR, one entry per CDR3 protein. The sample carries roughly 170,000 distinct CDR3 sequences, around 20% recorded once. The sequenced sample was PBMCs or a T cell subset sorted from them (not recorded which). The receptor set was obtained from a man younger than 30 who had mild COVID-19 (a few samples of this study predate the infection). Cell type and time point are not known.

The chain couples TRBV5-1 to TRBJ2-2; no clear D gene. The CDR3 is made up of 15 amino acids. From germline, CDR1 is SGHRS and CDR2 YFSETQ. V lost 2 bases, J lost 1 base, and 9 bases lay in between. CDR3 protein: CASSFSVGNTGELFF. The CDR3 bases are TGCGCCAGCAGCTTCAGCGTCGGGAACACCGGGGAGCTGTTTTTT.

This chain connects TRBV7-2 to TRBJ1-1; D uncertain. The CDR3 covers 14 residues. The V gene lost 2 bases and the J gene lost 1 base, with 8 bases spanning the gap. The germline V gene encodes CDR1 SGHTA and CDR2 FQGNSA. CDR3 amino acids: CASSLRRANTEAFF. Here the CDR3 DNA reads TGTGCCAGCAGCTTACGCAGAGCGAACACTGAAGCTTTCTTT.

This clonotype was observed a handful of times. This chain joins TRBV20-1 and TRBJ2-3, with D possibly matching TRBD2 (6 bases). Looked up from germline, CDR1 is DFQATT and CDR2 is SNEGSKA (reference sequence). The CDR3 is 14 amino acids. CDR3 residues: CSTPVSGSTDTQYF. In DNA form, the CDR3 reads TGCTCCACGCCGGTAAGCGGGAGCACAGATACGCAGTATTTT.

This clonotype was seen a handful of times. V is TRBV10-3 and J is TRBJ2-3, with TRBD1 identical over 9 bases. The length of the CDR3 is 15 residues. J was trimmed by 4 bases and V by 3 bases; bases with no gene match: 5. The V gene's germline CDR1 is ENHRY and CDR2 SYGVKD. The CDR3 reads CAISETTGGPDTQYF. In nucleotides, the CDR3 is TGTGCCATCAGTGAAACAACAGGGGGCCCAGATACGCAGTATTTT.

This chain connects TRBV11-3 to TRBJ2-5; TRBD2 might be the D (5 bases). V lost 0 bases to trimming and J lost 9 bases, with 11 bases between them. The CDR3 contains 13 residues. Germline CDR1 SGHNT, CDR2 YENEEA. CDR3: CASSLERDGAQYF. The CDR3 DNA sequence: TGTGCCAGCAGCTTAGAACGGGATGGGGCCCAGTACTTC.

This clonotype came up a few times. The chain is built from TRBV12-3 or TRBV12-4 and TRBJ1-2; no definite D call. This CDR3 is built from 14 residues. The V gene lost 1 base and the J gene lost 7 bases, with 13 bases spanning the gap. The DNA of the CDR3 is TGTGCCAGCAGTTTAGAGGGCCTTCGACGTGGCTACACCTTC. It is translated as CASSLEGLRRGYTF.

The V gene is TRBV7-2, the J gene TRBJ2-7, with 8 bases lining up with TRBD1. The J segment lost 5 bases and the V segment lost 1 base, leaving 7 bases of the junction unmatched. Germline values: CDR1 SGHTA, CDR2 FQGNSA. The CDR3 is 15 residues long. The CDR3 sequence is CASSLGRGPDHEQYF. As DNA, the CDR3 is TGTGCCAGCAGCTTAGGCAGGGGGCCGGACCACGAGCAGTACTTC. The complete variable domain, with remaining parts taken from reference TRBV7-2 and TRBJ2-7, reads GAGVSQSPSNKVTEKGKDVELRCDPISGHTALYWYRQSLGQGLEFLIYFQGNSAPDKSGLPSDRFSAERTGGSVSTLTIQRTQQEDSAVYLCASSLGRGPDHEQYFGPGTRLTVT.

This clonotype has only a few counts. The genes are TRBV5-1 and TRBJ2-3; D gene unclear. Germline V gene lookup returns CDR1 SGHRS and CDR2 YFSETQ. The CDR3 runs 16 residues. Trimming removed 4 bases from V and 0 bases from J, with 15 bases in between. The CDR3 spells CASSTSDNPSTDTQYF. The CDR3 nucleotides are TGCGCCAGCAGCACCTCTGACAACCCTAGCACAGATACGCAGTATTTT.

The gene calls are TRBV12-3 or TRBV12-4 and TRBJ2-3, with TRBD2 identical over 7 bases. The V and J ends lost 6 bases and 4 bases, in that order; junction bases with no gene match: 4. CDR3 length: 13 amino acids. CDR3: CASRSLAADTQYF. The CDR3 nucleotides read TGTGCCAGCAGGAGTCTAGCGGCAGATACGCAGTATTTT.

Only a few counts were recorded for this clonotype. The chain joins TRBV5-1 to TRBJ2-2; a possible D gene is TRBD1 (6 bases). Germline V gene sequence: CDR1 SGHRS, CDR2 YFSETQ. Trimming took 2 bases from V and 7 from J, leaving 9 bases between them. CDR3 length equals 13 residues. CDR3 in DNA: TGCGCCAGCAGCTTTACAGGGTACGGGGAGCTGTTTTTT. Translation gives CASSFTGYGELFF.